This T cell receptor beta chain is from a study of neoadjuvant anti-PD-1 for oral cavity cancer. The time point: after neoadjuvant nivolumab, at surgical resection. The data were produced by immunoSEQ multiplex PCR, yet TCRdb's version contains in-frame clones alone and is incomplete. The sample records around 32,000 clones, 80% being singletons. The sequence was collected from a person aged 35 to 85 with oral cavity squamous cell carcinoma. The sample consisted of PBMCs, taken after nivolumab (anti-PD-1) treatment.

Here the CDR3 reads CASSLVQGVGTNEKLFF. The CDR3 DNA reads TGTGCCAGCAGCTTAGTCCAGGGGGTGGGGACTAATGAAAAACTGTTTTTT. The chain is built from TRBV7-8 and TRBJ1-4, with 7 bases lining up with TRBD1. J was trimmed by 2 bases and V by 1 base; bases with no gene match: 7. Looked up from germline, CDR1 is SGHVS and CDR2 is FQNEAQ. The CDR3 is 17 amino acids.